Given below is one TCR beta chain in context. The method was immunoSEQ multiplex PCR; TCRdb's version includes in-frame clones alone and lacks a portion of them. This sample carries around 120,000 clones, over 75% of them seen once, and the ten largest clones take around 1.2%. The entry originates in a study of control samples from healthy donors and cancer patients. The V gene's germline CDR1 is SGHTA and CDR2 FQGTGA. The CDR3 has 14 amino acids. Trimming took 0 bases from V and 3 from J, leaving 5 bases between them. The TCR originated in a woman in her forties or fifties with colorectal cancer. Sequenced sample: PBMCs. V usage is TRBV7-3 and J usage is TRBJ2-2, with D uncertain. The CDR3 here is CASSLTPDTGELFF. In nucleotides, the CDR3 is TGTGCCAGCAGCTTAACGCCGGACACCGGGGAGCTGTTTTTT.